The clone carrying this TCR beta chain was observed a few times. The antigen remains unidentified. The record originates from a study of identical twins. This CDR3 contains 12 residues. Trimming removed 3 bases from V and 5 bases from J, with 7 bases in between. Germline V gives CDR1 SNHLY, CDR2 FYNNEI. TCRdb reprocessed the 5' RACE reads via MiXCR and lists one record per CDR3 protein. The sample gives roughly 480,000 distinct CDR3 sequences, about 24% of which show up once; 2.9% is in the top ten. Notes on the study in general: Alpha sequences out of frame and shared by twins had excess low generation probability.

These data were likewise used in another study, on T cells expressing NK-cell markers.

J is TRBJ1-2 and V is TRBV2; the D is unclear. This receptor was taken from a woman younger than 35 in good health. Sequencing was carried out using CD4+ T cells sorted from blood. CDR3 DNA: TGTGCCAGCAGTGACTACGGTTATGGCTACACCTTC. Translating gives CASSDYGYGYTF.